This TCR beta chain was obtained from a study of neurological immune-mediated disorders. Each CDR3 protein gets one entry after TCRdb re-called the 5' RACE reads with MiXCR. The sample has under 45,000 distinct CDR3 sequences, roughly 21% seen once. As to time point: technical triplicate 3. This CDR3 has 14 residues. Germline V gives CDR1 SGHRS, CDR2 YFSETQ. With 1 base removed from V and 12 bases from J, the gap between germline ends came to 17 bases. This clonotype appeared many times. The specimen was PBMCs. This clonotype was sampled from a man between 60 and 70 years old with HTLV-1-associated myelopathy (HAM/TSP). The V gene is TRBV5-1, the J gene TRBJ2-1; possibly TRBD2 for D (6 bases). Written as DNA, the CDR3 is TGCGCCAGCAGCTTGACCGCCGGGACTCTAGGGCAGTTCTTC. Translation gives CASSLTAGTLGQFF.